This TCR beta chain was obtained from a study of Ad26.COV2.S vaccination and SARS-CoV-2 variants. The germline V gene has CDR1 SGHVS and CDR2 FNYEAQ. V dropped 5 bases and J dropped 4; count of bases not matched to a gene: 5. The CDR3 has 16 amino acids. Stated treatment: around 19 received Ad26.COV2.S at low or high dose, single or two shots; five or six received placebo; per-sample allocation not given. On day 63 after the first injection, vaccine and placebo recipients gave samples. Assay used: immunoSEQ multiplex PCR; TCRdb lists only in-frame clones, some missing. The profile covers around 350,000 clones, with about 85% appearing a single time and about 3.5% taken by the ten largest.

The clonotype comes from a person between 18 and 60 years old who received the Ad26.COV2.S COVID-19 vaccine or a placebo. Sequenced here: peripheral blood, sampled in a trial of Ad26.COV2.S vaccine versus placebo. The chain couples TRBV7-6 to TRBJ2-3; 14 bases align to TRBD2. CDR3 loop: CASSQGTSGRADTQYF. CDR3 coding DNA: TGTGCCAGCAGCCAAGGGACTAGCGGGAGAGCAGATACGCAGTATTTT.